A selection of T cell receptor beta chains follows, all from one sample in a study of beta chain features in type 1 diabetes. The repertoire was sequenced with immunoSEQ multiplex PCR; TCRdb's copy has only in-frame clones and lacks some. Of about 150,000 clones in the sample, roughly 9.1% were seen once. The sequenced sample consisted of central memory CD4+ T cells from blood. Receptors originate from a woman between 18 and 30 years old in good health. Both conserved end residues are part of each CDR3. The D gene is left open where the match is weak. Expanded clones are given a class, and other clones once, few, many or no size at all.

j_call	clone_size	d_call	v_call	cdr3_nt	cdr3_aa
TRBJ2-2	-	TRBD2	TRBV4-2	TGTGCCAGCAGCCAAAATAGCGGGGGGGCCGCCGGGGAGCTGTTTTTT	CASSQNSGGAAGELFF
TRBJ1-1	-	TRBD1	TRBV30	TGTGCCTCTACGGTCCCAAATCAGGGGGGCACTGAAGCTTTCTTT	CASTVPNQGGTEAFF
TRBJ2-1	-	-	TRBV4-3	TGCGCCAGCAGCCTCGGACTCGGTCCTCCGTCCTACAATGAGCAGTTCTTC	CASSLGLGPPSYNEQFF
TRBJ1-2	-	-	TRBV6-5	TGTGCCAGCAGTTCGAACCTTTTTAGGGAGGGGCAAGGCTACACCTTC	CASSSNLFREGQGYTF
TRBJ1-1	-	TRBD1	TRBV6-5	TGTGCCAGCAGATCCGACAGGGCCCCTAACACTGAAGCTTTCTTT	CASRSDRAPNTEAFF
TRBJ2-5	-	-	TRBV5-1	TGCGCCAGCAGATCTCAGGGGGGAGAAGAGACCCAGTACTTC	CASRSQGGEETQYF
TRBJ2-3	few	-	TRBV5-1	TGCGCCAGCAGCTTGCGGGGGGCAAGGGGGACAGATACGCAGTATTTT	CASSLRGARGTDTQYF
TRBJ1-4	few	-	TRBV6-6	TGTGCCAGCAGCGGAGCTTTTGAAAAACTGTTTTTT	CASSGAFEKLFF
TRBJ2-7	few	-	TRBV18	TGTGCCAGCTCACCACCACAGTCCTACGAGCAGTACTTC	CASSPPQSYEQYF
TRBJ2-1	few	-	TRBV18	TGTGCCAGCTCACCAACTGGTGAGCAGTTCTTC	CASSPTGEQFF
TRBJ2-3	-	-	TRBV7-3	TGTGCCAGCAGCTTAGCGGCGACGGGTAGAAATACGCAGTATTTT	CASSLAATGRNTQYF
TRBJ1-1	-	TRBD1	TRBV30	TGTGCCTGGACTCCATCCGGGACAGGGTTCGGAGCTTTCTTT	CAWTPSGTGFGAFF
TRBJ2-6	few	-	TRBV5-1	TGCGCCAGCAGCTCCCTCCTCTCTGGGGCCAACGTCCTGACTTTC	CASSSLLSGANVLTF
TRBJ2-3	-	TRBD2	TRBV6-6	TGTGCCAGCAGGACTAGCGGGGGGAGGGATACGCAGTATTTT	CASRTSGGRDTQYF
TRBJ1-4	-	-	TRBV6-6	TGTGCCAGCAGTTACGCAGATATTAATGAAAAACTGTTTTTT	CASSYADINEKLFF
TRBJ1-2	-	-	TRBV19	TGTGCCAGTATTGGGGGGGACCAACAGAACTATGGCTACACCTTC	CASIGGDQQNYGYTF
TRBJ2-2	many	-	TRBV11-1	TGTGCCAGCAGCTTCCTTCCTATCACCGGGGAGCTGTTTTTT	CASSFLPITGELFF
TRBJ1-1	-	-	TRBV7-9	TGTGCCAGCAGCTCCCAGCTCAGGGAAATTGAAGCTTTCTTT	CASSSQLREIEAFF
TRBJ1-1	-	-	TRBV10-3	TGTGCCATCAGTGGGCACGCACAGAACACTGAAGCTTTCTTT	CAISGHAQNTEAFF
TRBJ2-7	-	TRBD2	TRBV7-9	TGTGCCAGCAGCCACCACAGTAGCGGGAGATACGAGCAGTACTTC	CASSHHSSGRYEQYF
TRBJ2-7	-	-	TRBV18	TGTGCCAGCTCACAGGCGGGAAACCTCCTCGAGCAGTACTTC	CASSQAGNLLEQYF